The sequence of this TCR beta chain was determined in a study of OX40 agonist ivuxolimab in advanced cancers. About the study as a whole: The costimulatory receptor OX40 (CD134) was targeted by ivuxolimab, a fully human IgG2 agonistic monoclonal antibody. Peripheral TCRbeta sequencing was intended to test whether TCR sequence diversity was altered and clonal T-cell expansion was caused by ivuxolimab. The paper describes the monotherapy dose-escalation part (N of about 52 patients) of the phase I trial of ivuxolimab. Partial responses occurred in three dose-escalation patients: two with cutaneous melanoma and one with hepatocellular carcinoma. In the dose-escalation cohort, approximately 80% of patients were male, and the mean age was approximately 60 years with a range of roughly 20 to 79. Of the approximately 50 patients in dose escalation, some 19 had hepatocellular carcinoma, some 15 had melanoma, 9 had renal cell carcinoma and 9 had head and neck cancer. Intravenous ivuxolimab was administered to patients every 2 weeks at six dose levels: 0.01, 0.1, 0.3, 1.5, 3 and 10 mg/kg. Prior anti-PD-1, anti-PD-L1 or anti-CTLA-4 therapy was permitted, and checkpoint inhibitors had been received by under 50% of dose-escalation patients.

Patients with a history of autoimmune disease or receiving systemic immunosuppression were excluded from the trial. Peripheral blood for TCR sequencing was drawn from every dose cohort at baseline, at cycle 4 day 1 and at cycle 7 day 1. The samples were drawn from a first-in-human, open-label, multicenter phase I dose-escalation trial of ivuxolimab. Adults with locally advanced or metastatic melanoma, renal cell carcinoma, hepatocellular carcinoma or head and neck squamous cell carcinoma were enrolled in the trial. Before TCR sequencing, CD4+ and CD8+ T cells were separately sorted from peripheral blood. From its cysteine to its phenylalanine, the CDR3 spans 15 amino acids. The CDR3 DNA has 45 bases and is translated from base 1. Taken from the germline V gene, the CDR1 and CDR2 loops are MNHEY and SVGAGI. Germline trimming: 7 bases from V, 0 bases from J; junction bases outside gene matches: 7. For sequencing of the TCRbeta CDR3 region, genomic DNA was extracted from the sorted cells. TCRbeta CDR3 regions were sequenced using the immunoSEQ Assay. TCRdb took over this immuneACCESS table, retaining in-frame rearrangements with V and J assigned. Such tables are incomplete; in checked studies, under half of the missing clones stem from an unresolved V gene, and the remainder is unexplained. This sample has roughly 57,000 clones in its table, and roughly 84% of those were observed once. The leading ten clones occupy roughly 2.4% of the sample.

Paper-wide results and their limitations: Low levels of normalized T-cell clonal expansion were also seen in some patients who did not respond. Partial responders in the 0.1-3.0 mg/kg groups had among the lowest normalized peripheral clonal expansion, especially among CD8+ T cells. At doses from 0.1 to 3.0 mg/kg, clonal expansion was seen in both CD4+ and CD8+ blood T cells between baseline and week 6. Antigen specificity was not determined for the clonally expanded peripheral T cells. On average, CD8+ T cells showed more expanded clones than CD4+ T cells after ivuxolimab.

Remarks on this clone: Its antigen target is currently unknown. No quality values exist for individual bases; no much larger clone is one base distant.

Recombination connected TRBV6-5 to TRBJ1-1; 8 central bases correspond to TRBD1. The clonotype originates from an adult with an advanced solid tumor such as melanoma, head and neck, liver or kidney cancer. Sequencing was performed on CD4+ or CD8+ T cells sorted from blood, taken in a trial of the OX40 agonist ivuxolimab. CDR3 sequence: CASTTWTGMNTEAFF. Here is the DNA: TGTGCCAGCACCACCTGGACAGGGATGAACACTGAAGCTTTCTTT.